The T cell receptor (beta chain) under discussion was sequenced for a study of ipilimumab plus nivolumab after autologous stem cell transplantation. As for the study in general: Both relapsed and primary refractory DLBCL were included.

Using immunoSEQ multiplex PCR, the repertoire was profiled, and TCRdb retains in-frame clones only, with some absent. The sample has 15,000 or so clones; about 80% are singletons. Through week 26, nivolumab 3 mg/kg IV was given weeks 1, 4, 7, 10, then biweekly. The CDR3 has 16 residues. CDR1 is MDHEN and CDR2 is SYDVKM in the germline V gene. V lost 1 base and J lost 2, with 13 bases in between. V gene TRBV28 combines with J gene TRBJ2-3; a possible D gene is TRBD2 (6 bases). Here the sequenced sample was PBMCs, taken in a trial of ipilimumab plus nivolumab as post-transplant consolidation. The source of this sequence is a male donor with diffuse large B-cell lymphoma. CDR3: CASSLLIAVPTDTQYF. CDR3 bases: TGTGCCAGCAGTTTATTGATAGCGGTACCCACAGATACGCAGTATTTT.